Each of the 3 T cell receptor beta chains below was sequenced from the same sample in a study of T cells in Graves' hyperthyroidism and ophthalmopathy. The source material, RNA transcripts, was used to amplify TCR beta CDR3 regions. In the first-round RT-PCR of the TCR CDR3, the HTBI primer set was used. Via MiXCR, TCRdb re-called the multiplex PCR reads, giving one row per CDR3 protein. The profile shows about 840,000 distinct CDR3 sequences, 38% of them singletons. Material: blood. The receptors stem from a man in his late teens or twenties with Graves' hyperthyroidism.

This clonotype has ten or more counts. CDR3 loop: CASSEVTENTEAFF. The DNA for the CDR3 is TGTGCCAGCAGTGAAGTAACAGAGAACACTGAAGCTTTCTTT. This sequence joins TRBV2 and TRBJ1-1; D gene ambiguous. This CDR3 spans 14 amino acids. Trimming stripped 1 base from V and 1 base from J, with 7 bases between. Germline assignment: CDR1 SNHLY and CDR2 FYNNEI.

About this clonotype itself: A much larger clone differs by one base, so this may be a read error. The V call is TRBV29-1, the J call TRBJ1-5, with D uncertain. Trimming left V 3 bases short and J 6 bases short, with 24 bases between. CDR3 length: 17 amino acids. Per germline, CDR1 SQVTM and CDR2 ANQGSEA. DNA for the CDR3: TGCAGCGTTGACGCCTCGGGTCGGGAGGTTATAAGTCAGCCCCAGCATTTT. Its translation is CSVDASGREVISQPQHF.

Note on this clonotype: A read error may explain this, as a much larger clone is one base away. The chain links TRBV10-2 to TRBJ1-5; D uncertain. Germline V gives CDR1 WSHSY, CDR2 SAAADI. This CDR3 comprises 15 residues. Trimming cost V 0 bases and J 3 bases, with 9 bases left between them. CDR3 sequence (DNA): TGCGCCAGCAGTGAGTCGACGGTGGCCAATCAGCCCCAGCATTTT. Translated: CASSESTVANQPQHF.